This entry is about one T cell receptor (beta chain). Its target is not known. This entry comes from a study of post-analysis software for immune sequencing data. The overall study: Multiple sclerosis in the patients followed relapsing-remitting, secondary progressive and progressive-relapsing courses. Study observations and caveats: Patients used a handful of TRBV segments, including TRBV5-6, TRBV5-1 and TRBV20-1, more often than controls. For normalized Chao1 diversity, multiple sclerosis patients scored significantly lower than controls did.

TCR beta cDNA libraries had unique molecular identifiers. TCRdb re-derived calls from the PCR reads in MiXCR, one entry per CDR3 protein. The sample lists a few hundred thousand distinct CDR3 sequences; roughly 35% were seen once. The CDR3 contains 13 residues. With V trimmed by 8 bases and J by 6 bases, 6 bases remained unmatched. Looked up from germline, CDR1 is LGHDT and CDR2 is YNNKEL (reference sequence). This receptor was identified in a girl aged 10-17 years with multiple sclerosis. Input material: blood. V is TRBV3-1 and J is TRBJ2-3, with TRBD1 matching 9 bases. CDR3 coding DNA: TGTGCCAGCCTGGGACAGGGAGTGGATACGCAGTATTTT. Translation: CASLGQGVDTQYF.